This T cell receptor beta chain was obtained from a study of vaccination and CD4 T cells after COVID-19. Study in general: For post-vaccine samples, collection took place a median about 72 days after dose two, ranging from 14 to 241. Broader study findings: Among convalescent patients, a median about 86% of reactive clones emerged only after vaccination.

Germline V CDR1 and CDR2: SGHDT, YYEEEE. This CDR3 contains 15 residues. The V end was cut by 4 bases, the J end by 1 base, with 9 bases between. On this clonotype itself: The antigen is not known.

Treatment given: roughly 10-day PBMC culture with coronavirus spike peptide pools or control peptides (ViraFEST assay). Researchers grew the cells for around 10 days and then pulled out CD4+ T cells by negative selection. With the Oncomine TCR Beta short-read assay, DNA from cultured CD4+ T cells was sequenced. The authors extracted genomic DNA from cultured CD4+ T cells. TCRdb ran MiXCR on the PCR reads and lists one entry per CDR3 protein. This table has about 21,000 distinct CDR3 sequences, roughly a quarter appearing once. This receptor was identified in a human donor with COVID-19. The sequencing sample was made of cultured CD4+ T cells from blood. The V gene is TRBV5-6, the J gene TRBJ2-6; D unclear. The CDR3 sequence: CASSTPWSGANVLTF. The DNA for the CDR3 is TGTGCCAGCAGCACCCCATGGTCTGGGGCCAACGTCCTGACTTTC.